Given below is one T cell receptor beta chain in context. TCRdb re-derived calls from the PCR reads in MiXCR, one entry per CDR3 protein. The table shows about 21,000 distinct CDR3 sequences, with 35% to 50% occurring only once. The sample comes from a study of tumor-infiltrating lymphocytes in oesophageal squamous cell carcinoma. Germline CDR1 MNHGY, CDR2 SAAAGT. V was shortened by 6 bases and J by 3 bases, with 9 bases between the two germline ends. CDR3 length equals 12 residues. This chain joins TRBV6-8 and TRBJ2-7; no clear D. The sequencing input was normal esophageal tissue next to the tumor. The receptor's source is a male donor with esophageal squamous cell carcinoma. DNA for the CDR3: TGTGCCAGCAGCATACATGACTACGAGCAGTACTTC. Protein sequence: CASSIHDYEQYF.